This T cell receptor (beta chain) was identified during a study of T cell responses to AZD1222 COVID-19 vaccine. Findings of the study overall: No repertoire was sampled before or during the peak T cell response, only after it.

V was trimmed by 7 bases and J by 7 bases, leaving 17 bases between them. Germline V lookup: CDR1 MNHNY, CDR2 SVGAGI (reference sequence). This CDR3 region has 14 residues. This clone was recorded once. The antigen is unknown. This table comes from immunoSEQ multiplex PCR, and its TCRdb copy is limited to in-frame clones, with some not included. The sample comprises some 120,000 clones, 90% to 95% of which are singletons, and under 7.5% rests with the top ten. The sample consisted of peripheral blood, taken on day 0 of AZD1222 vaccination. V is TRBV6-6 and J is TRBJ1-5; tentative D call: TRBD1 (5 bases). This TCR came from an adult in good health. CDR3 in DNA: TGTGCCAGCAACCCCGGGGCGGGAGGGCAGCCCCAGCATTTT. It is translated as CASNPGAGGQPQHF.